This TCR beta chain was found in a study of T-cell reconstitution after alpha-beta-depleted transplantation in children. TCRbeta library construction was performed incorporating unique molecular identifiers. TCRdb reprocessed the PCR reads via MiXCR and lists one record per CDR3 protein. The repertoire holds about 470,000 distinct CDR3 sequences, with around 46% as singletons. With regard to this clonotype: The target antigen is unknown.

Study-wide results and caveats: It was reported that alpha-beta T cells came from several hundred expanded graft clones (about two months after transplant). The origin of high day-60 TCRbeta diversity in some patients lay in surviving recipient T cells and thymic progenitors. T-cell counts and diversity at one year post-transplant came mainly from newly produced T cells.

Germline V gene sequence: CDR1 DFQATT, CDR2 SNEGSKA (reference sequence). Deletions cut 3 bases from V and 7 bases from J, with 11 bases between. This CDR3 spans 12 amino acids. The chain employs TRBV20-1 and TRBJ2-3, with D hard to call. The source material was PBMCs, sampled before TCRalphabeta/CD19-depleted stem cell transplant. The receptor's source is a girl aged 2-9 years with aplastic anemia, due to receive a stem cell transplant. The CDR3 coding sequence is TGCAGTGCTAGGCGAGATTCGCATACGCAGTATTTT. This sequence encodes CSARRDSHTQYF.